The 24 T cell receptor beta chains reported below all come from one sample, sequenced in a study of tumor-infiltrating lymphocytes in primary liver carcinoma. TCR beta cDNA came from roughly 0.45 ug total RNA, primed with a constant-region primer. For TCR beta, libraries were produced by three nested multiplex PCR rounds using slightly modified ARM-PCR. Two initial PCR rounds of about 9 cycles each paired TRBV1-TRBV30 forward primers with a C-beta reverse primer. MiXCR, run by TCRdb on the multiplex PCR reads, gives a single entry per CDR3 protein. Counted here are about 180,000 distinct CDR3 sequences, 60% occurring once; the ten biggest clones make up around three quarters. The authors took blood RNA from unsorted whole blood and also extracted germline DNA. The sequencing sample was made of peripheral blood. Source of these receptors: a man in his forties or fifties with primary liver carcinoma and hepatitis B virus infection.

Turning to this clonotype: With a much larger clone just one base away, this may be a read error. The chain uses TRBV6-1 and TRBJ2-7, with D maybe TRBD2 (7 bases). V lost 8 bases and J 3 bases, leaving 14 bases between the germline ends. The CDR3 is 13 residues long. Germline CDR1 and CDR2: MNHNS and SASEGT. CDR3 sequence reads: CASSGASGYEQYF. The CDR3 region has the DNA TGTGCCAGCTCGGGGGCTAGCGGCTACGAGCAGTACTTC.

The V call is TRBV6-1, the J call TRBJ2-7; D is uncertain. Germline V CDR1 and CDR2: MNHNS, SASEGT. V shed 1 base and J shed 4 bases, with 14 bases lying between them. The CDR3 is 15 amino acids. The CDR3 region is CASSEGLAGGYEQYF. The DNA for the CDR3 is TGTGCCAGCAGTGAAGGACTGGCCGGCGGTTACGAGCAGTACTTC.

A note on this clonotype: A read error is possible here, since a much larger clone lies one base away. The V and J genes are TRBV6-5 and TRBJ2-1; 8 positions match TRBD2. CDR1 is MNHEY and CDR2 is SVGAGI in the germline V gene. The CDR3 is 15 amino acids. The CDR3 protein is CASSLSGGEINEQSF. In nucleotides, the CDR3 is TGTGCCAGCAGTCTCTCGGGGGGGGAAATCAATGAGCAGTCCTTC.

The chain links TRBV4-1 to TRBJ2-5, with a possible D match to TRBD2 (5 bases). V was shortened by 5 bases and J by 14 bases, with 15 bases between the two germline ends. Looked up from germline, CDR1 is MGHRA and CDR2 is YSYEKL. This CDR3 contains 11 residues. This CDR3 is CASSVGGSIYF. The CDR3 DNA reads as TGCGCCAGCAGCGTCGGAGGATCCATCTACTTC.

Worth noting for this clonotype: A much larger clone differs by one base, so this may be a read error. The V call is TRBV6-1, the J call TRBJ1-5, with no clear D. The germline gives CDR1 MNHNS, CDR2 SASEGT. The CDR3 has 13 amino acids. The V end lost 4 bases, the J end lost 5 bases, and 9 bases lay between the germline ends. The CDR3 bases are TGTGCCAGCAGTGTAGAGGGAGATCAGCCCCAGCATTTT. Translated, it gives CASSVEGDQPQHF.

In its sample, this clonotype was seen a few times. The J gene is TRBJ2-2, the V gene TRBV4-2; D uncertain. The CDR3 runs to 14 residues. V lost 0 bases and J lost 0, with 2 bases in between. The V gene's germline CDR1 is LGHNA and CDR2 YNFKEQ. The CDR3 loop is CASSQETNTGELFF. DNA for the CDR3: TGTGCCAGCAGCCAAGAAACGAACACCGGGGAGCTGTTTTTT.

This clonotype was seen more than once but under ten times. The J gene is TRBJ2-3, the V gene TRBV12-3 or TRBV12-4; D assignment may be TRBD1 or TRBD2 (6 bases each). The ends were cut back, 4 bases at V and 1 base at J, with 21 bases in the middle. The CDR3 length is 18 residues. Here the CDR3 reads CASSSALLGGQGTDTQYF. CDR3 DNA sequence: TGTGCCAGCAGTTCGGCCCTTCTTGGGGGGCAGGGCACAGATACGCAGTATTTT.

Of note for this clonotype: A much more abundant neighbour one base away suggests this may be a read error. The chain has TRBV29-1 and TRBJ2-1; 7 bases are shared with TRBD2. The CDR3 is made up of 13 amino acids. V dropped 7 bases and J dropped 8; count of bases not matched to a gene: 11. Germline values: CDR1 SQVTM, CDR2 ANQGSEA. CDR3 amino acids: CSARDYSYDEQFF. The CDR3 nucleotides are TGCAGCGCCCGGGACTATTCTTACGATGAGCAGTTCTTC.

The chain has TRBV4-1 and TRBJ1-4; weak D call: TRBD1 (6 bases). The germline gives CDR1 MGHRA, CDR2 YSYEKL. V gave up 0 bases and J gave up 2 bases, with 13 bases separating them. The CDR3 runs to 17 residues. This CDR3 reads CASSQEPGGATNEKLFF. Here the CDR3 DNA reads TGCGCCAGCAGCCAAGAACCGGGGGGCGCTACTAATGAAAAACTGTTTTTT.

To note about this clonotype: A much larger clone differs by one base, so this may be a read error. This chain joins TRBV11-2 and TRBJ1-2, with TRBD1 matching over 9 bases. Per germline, CDR1 SGHAT and CDR2 FQNNGV. V lost 5 bases, J lost 2 bases, and 6 bases stayed unmatched. The CDR3 is 15 residues long. CDR3 sequence reads: CASSLGQGLNYGYTF. CDR3 bases: TGTGCCAGCAGCCTCGGACAGGGGTTAAACTATGGCTACACCTTC.

About this clonotype: Its ends do not fully match the called genes, so a read error is possible. V gene TRBV29-1 combines with J gene TRBJ1-1; 8 bases map to TRBD1. Germline loops: CDR1 SQVTM, CDR2 ANQGSEA. The CDR3 extends over 15 amino acids. The DNA of the CDR3 is TGCAACGTTGACCACCCTTTGGTACGACAGGGGACAGCTTTCTTT. It is translated as CNVDHPLVRQGTAFF.

Notes on this clonotype: The junction differs from germline at one of its ends, possibly a read error. The chain recombines TRBV11-2 with TRBJ2-7, with 7 bases aligning to TRBD2. Germline V gene lookup returns CDR1 SGHAT and CDR2 FQNNGV. The CDR3 runs 16 residues. The CDR3 is CANSLNSRSGDYEQYF. CDR3 DNA: TGTGCCAACAGCCTCAACAGTAGAAGCGGGGACTACGAGCAGTACTTC.

V gene TRBV10-3 combines with J gene TRBJ2-3, with 9 nucleotides matching TRBD1. The CDR3 extends over 14 amino acids. The V gene's germline CDR1 is ENHRY and CDR2 SYGVKD. With V trimmed by 7 bases and J by 4 bases, 6 bases remained unmatched. CDR3 amino acids: CAITGTGSSDTQYF. The CDR3 DNA follows: TGTGCCATCACCGGGACAGGGTCGTCAGATACGCAGTATTTT.

V is TRBV6-1 and J is TRBJ1-4; 7 bases match TRBD1. This CDR3 is 17 amino acids long. The germline gives CDR1 MNHNS, CDR2 SASEGT. V lost 5 bases and J lost 4; bases outside the gene matches: 13. The CDR3 loop reads CASSPRLLQGINEKLFF. The CDR3 region has the DNA TGTGCCAGCAGTCCCCGCCTTCTACAGGGGATTAATGAAAAACTGTTTTTT.

With respect to this clonotype: Compared with germline, one end of the junction differs, possibly owing to a read error. The chain recombines TRBV6-5 with TRBJ2-7; the match to TRBD2 covers 7 bases. The V gene's germline CDR1 is MNHEY and CDR2 SVGAGI. The CDR3 is made up of 14 amino acids. CDR3 residues: CAGRRRESSYEQYF. CDR3 bases: TGTGCCGGCAGAAGGCGGGAGAGCTCCTACGAGCAGTACTTC.

The rearrangement uses TRBV14 and TRBJ2-5, with 7 nucleotides matching TRBD1. Germline values: CDR1 SGHDN, CDR2 FVKESK. Trimming took 7 bases from V and 4 from J; bases not matched to a gene: 6. The CDR3 is 13 amino acids. The CDR3 nucleotides read TGTGCCAGCAACTTGGGACAGTTAGAGACCCAGTACTTC. Residues: CASNLGQLETQYF.

In its sample, this clonotype was seen a few times. This chain connects TRBV29-1 to TRBJ1-1; 8 nucleotides match TRBD1. The CDR3 sequence is 15 residues long. V lost 4 bases and J lost 0; bases outside the gene matches: 7. Per the germline V gene, CDR1 is SQVTM and CDR2 is ANQGSEA. The CDR3 spells CSVAGGWGMNTEAFF. CDR3 nucleotides: TGCAGCGTTGCAGGGGGCTGGGGGATGAACACTGAAGCTTTCTTT.

As regards this clonotype: The junction shows a germline mismatch at one end, possibly a read error. The chain carries TRBV10-3 and TRBJ2-7, with D unresolved. The germline V gene encodes CDR1 ENHRY and CDR2 SYGVKD. The CDR3 runs to 15 residues. The CDR3: CAISDYWRPNYVQYF. The CDR3 region has the DNA TGTGCCATCAGTGATTATTGGCGGCCAAACTACGTGCAGTACTTC.

Concerning this clonotype itself: The junction shows a germline mismatch at one end, possibly a read error. The chain uses TRBV10-2 and TRBJ2-7; tentatively, D is TRBD1 or TRBD2 (5 bases each). The CDR3 loop spans 13 amino acids. Germline lookup yields CDR1 WSHSY and CDR2 SAAADI. CDR3 coding DNA: TGCGCCAGCAGGCAACCGGGACCAGCCGAGCGGTACTTC. This gives the protein CASRQPGPAERYF.

As regards this clonotype: Germline and junction disagree at one end, which may indicate a read error. The rearrangement links TRBV6-1 to TRBJ2-1; TRBD2 agrees at 12 bases. The CDR3 totals 15 residues. Looked up from germline, CDR1 is MNHNS and CDR2 is SASEGT. The CDR3: CASGLLAGGVNEQSF. Written as DNA, the CDR3 is TGTGCCAGTGGCTTGCTAGCGGGGGGGGTAAATGAGCAGTCCTTC.

The genes are TRBV30 and TRBJ2-2; 14 bases are a match to TRBD2. Germline assignment: CDR1 GTSNPN and CDR2 SVGIG (reference sequence). The CDR3 consists of 18 residues. Germline trimming cut 2 bases from V and 8 bases from J; bases unmatched to any gene: 13. CDR3 bases: TGTGCCTGGAGTCCTCCCTACGCCGGGACTAGCGGGAGTGGGGAGCTGTTTTTT. Translated: CAWSPPYAGTSGSGELFF. The full variable domain, with the rest looked up from reference TRBV30 and TRBJ2-2, is SQTIHQWPATLVQPVGSPLSLECTVEGTSNPNLYWYRQAAGRGLQLLFYSVGIGQISSEVPQNLSASRPQDRQFILSSKKLLLSDSGFYLCAWSPPYAGTSGSGELFFGEGSRLTVL.

The chain uses TRBV29-1 and TRBJ2-1; D is undetermined. The CDR3 sequence is 11 residues long. Germline V gene lookup returns CDR1 SQVTM and CDR2 ANQGSEA. V lost 0 bases and J lost 3, with 0 bases in between. The CDR3 DNA reads TGCAGCGTTGAAGACTACAATGAGCAGTTCTTC. This codes for CSVEDYNEQFF.

A remark on this clonotype: A much larger clone differs by one base, so this may be a read error. The chain couples TRBV11-2 to TRBJ2-3; 10 positions agree with TRBD2. This CDR3 spans 15 amino acids. Germline CDR1 is SGHAT and CDR2 is FQNNGV. CDR3 DNA sequence: TGTACCAGCAGCCCCCTAGCGGGAGTTAGAGATACGCAGTATTTT. The encoded protein is CTSSPLAGVRDTQYF.

Note on this clonotype: Its ends do not fully match the called genes, so a read error is possible. The J gene is TRBJ1-1, the V gene TRBV30; D gene ambiguous. This CDR3 comprises 14 residues. Germline-derived CDR1 and CDR2 are GTSNPN and SVGIG (reference sequence). CDR3 bases: TGTGCCTGGAGTCCCCCTGGAGGGAACACTGAAGTTTTCTTT. This encodes CAWSPPGGNTEVFF.